These 24 T cell receptor beta chains were all obtained from the same sample, sequenced in a study of identical twins. Via MiXCR, TCRdb re-called the 5' RACE reads, giving one row per CDR3 protein. The profile shows 1.5 million to 2 million distinct CDR3 sequences, about 30% of them singletons. The sequenced material came from cord blood. The receptors derive from a newborn girl in good health.

This clonotype showed up just a few times. The V and J genes are TRBV18 and TRBJ1-4; 8 positions match TRBD1. CDR1 is KGHSH and CDR2 is LQKENI in the germline V gene. V trimming: 0 bases; J trimming: 7 bases; junction bases outside the gene matches: 7. The CDR3 runs to 16 residues. CDR3 sequence (DNA): TGTGCCAGCTCACCACCAACAGGGACAGGTCGTGAAAAACTGTTTTTT. This gives the protein CASSPPTGTGREKLFF.

The rearrangement joins TRBV9 to TRBJ1-1; D remains unclear. In germline, CDR1 is SGDLS, CDR2 YYNGEE. The length of the CDR3 is 14 residues. The V end was cut by 2 bases, the J end by 1 base, with 9 bases between. In nucleotides, the CDR3 is TGTGCCAGCAGCGTTGGGAACTCGAACACTGAAGCTTTCTTT. Protein sequence: CASSVGNSNTEAFF.

This clonotype was seen more than once but under ten times. The genes are TRBV28 and TRBJ1-1; D ambiguous. CDR3 size: 14 residues. V was pared by 7 bases and J by 2 bases, with 14 bases between. CDR1 and CDR2 (germline): MDHEN, SYDVKM. As DNA, the CDR3 is TGTGCCAGCATCCCCCTGAGGGTAAACACTGAAGCTTTCTTT. Residues: CASIPLRVNTEAFF.

V and J are TRBV18 and TRBJ2-1; 13 bases are a match to TRBD2. Germline CDR1 reads KGHSH; CDR2 reads LQKENI. The CDR3 length is 19 residues. Trimming at V came to 1 base and at J to 0 bases, leaving 6 bases not matched to a gene. CDR3 loop: CASSPLATSGRSSYNEQFF. Written as DNA, the CDR3 is TGTGCCAGCTCACCACTGGCGACTAGCGGGAGGAGCTCCTACAATGAGCAGTTCTTC.

The gene calls are TRBV25-1 and TRBJ2-4; 10 nucleotides match TRBD1. The DNA matches TRBJ2-7 better at its end, which makes the J call doubtful. This CDR3 comprises 17 residues. Germline V gives CDR1 MGHDK, CDR2 SYGVNS. The CDR3 DNA reads TGTGCCAGCAGTGACACACTACGGGACAGGGGAATCGACGAGCAGTACTTC. Amino acids: CASSDTLRDRGIDEQYF.

V and J are TRBV6-1 and TRBJ2-1; D possibly corresponds to TRBD1 (5 bases). Trimming shortened V by 2 bases and J by 7 bases, and 12 bases separated the two germline ends. CDR3 size: 14 residues. Germline CDR1 reads MNHNS; CDR2 reads SASEGT. CDR3 DNA: TGTGCCAGCAGTGAATGGGGCTACAGGAATGAGCAGTTCTTC. Translation gives CASSEWGYRNEQFF.

The J gene is TRBJ2-7, the V gene TRBV20-1; 10 bases are a match to TRBD2. V trimming: 4 bases; J trimming: 7 bases; junction bases outside the gene matches: 19. CDR1 is DFQATT and CDR2 is SNEGSKA in the germline V gene (reference sequence). The length of the CDR3 is 17 residues. The DNA of the CDR3 is TGCAGTGCTAAAGTCCTAGCGGGAGAAAGGGCTTACAATGAGCAGTACTTC. Amino acid sequence: CSAKVLAGERAYNEQYF.

The rearrangement links TRBV2 to TRBJ2-5; D perhaps matches TRBD2 (6 bases). Germline CDR1 reads SNHLY; CDR2 reads FYNNEI. The CDR3 is 13 residues long. With 9 bases removed from V and 4 bases from J, the gap between germline ends came to 15 bases. The CDR3 protein is CARSWRARETQYF. DNA of the CDR3: TGTGCCAGGAGTTGGAGGGCGAGAGAGACCCAGTACTTC.

This clonotype has more than one count but fewer than ten. The V and J genes are TRBV10-3 and TRBJ2-1, with D uncertain. CDR3 size: 12 residues. V dropped 3 bases and J dropped 6 bases, with 6 bases sitting between them. In germline, CDR1 is ENHRY, CDR2 SYGVKD. The DNA for the CDR3 is TGTGCCATCAGTGACCAGCGCAATGAGCAGTTCTTC. Translating it yields CAISDQRNEQFF.

This clonotype occurred a few times. The V and J genes are TRBV6-6 and TRBJ2-1, with 13 bases aligning to TRBD2. The CDR3 covers 14 residues. Unmatched junction bases numbered 7, after V lost 7 bases and J lost 10 bases. The germline gives CDR1 MNHNY, CDR2 SVGAGI (reference sequence). DNA for the CDR3: TGTGCCAGCAACGTACTAGCGGGAGGGTCCGAGCAGTTCTTC. Translating it yields CASNVLAGGSEQFF.

This clonotype has just a few counts. V and J are TRBV4-2 and TRBJ2-5; 8 bases align to TRBD2. The V segment lost 0 bases and the J segment 2 bases; nucleotides outside the gene matches: 5. Germline loops: CDR1 LGHNA, CDR2 YNFKEQ. CDR3 length equals 16 residues. CDR3: CASSQEGLAGQETQYF. DNA for the CDR3: TGTGCCAGCAGCCAAGAGGGGCTAGCGGGTCAAGAGACCCAGTACTTC.

Many counts were recorded for this clonotype. CDR3: CASSAGHYNEQFF. Written as DNA, the CDR3 is TGTGCCAGCAGCGCGGGACACTACAATGAGCAGTTCTTC. This rearrangement joins TRBV7-9 to TRBJ2-1; D tentatively reads TRBD1 or TRBD2 (6 bases each). The CDR3 contains 13 residues. Germline V gene data show CDR1 as SEHNR and CDR2 as FQNEAQ (reference sequence). V dropped 5 bases and J dropped 3 bases, with 8 bases sitting between them.

This clonotype was detected many times. The genes are TRBV15 and TRBJ2-3; unclear D gene. V was trimmed by 1 base and J by 2 bases, leaving 10 bases between them. The length of the CDR3 is 15 residues. Germline-derived CDR1 and CDR2 are LNHNV and YYDKDF (reference sequence). The CDR3: CATSRGIYATDTQYF. The CDR3 DNA reads as TGTGCCACCAGCAGAGGAATCTATGCCACAGATACGCAGTATTTT. The variable domain in full, completed from reference TRBV15 and TRBJ2-3, reads DAMVIQNPRYQVTQFGKPVTLSCSQTLNHNVMYWYQQKSSQAPKLLFHYYDKDFNNEADTPDNFQSRRPNTSFCFLDIRSPGLGDTAMYLCATSRGIYATDTQYFGPGTRLTVL.

V usage is TRBV5-1 and J usage is TRBJ1-2, with 7 bases fitting TRBD1. CDR3 length equals 14 residues. V shed 5 bases, J shed 2 bases, and the junction held 6 bases outside the gene matches. Germline loops: CDR1 SGHRS, CDR2 YFSETQ. CDR3 sequence (DNA): TGCGCCAGCAGACCGCGGACAGGAAACTATGGCTACACCTTC. Translating gives CASRPRTGNYGYTF.

This clonotype showed up just a few times. The chain couples TRBV4-2 to TRBJ1-4, with D maybe TRBD1 (6 bases). Trimming removed 0 bases at V and 7 bases at J, with 9 bases between. CDR3 size: 14 residues. Looked up from germline, CDR1 is LGHNA and CDR2 is YNFKEQ. The DNA for the CDR3 is TGTGCCAGCAGCCAAGATAAGGGGGTTGAAAAACTGTTTTTT. Amino acid sequence: CASSQDKGVEKLFF.

This clonotype has just a few counts. A junction boundary mismatches the germline segment, possibly from a read error. The chain joins TRBV3-1 to TRBJ2-3; 7 positions match TRBD1. This CDR3 region has 17 residues. Germline CDR1 and CDR2: LGHDT and YNNKEL (reference sequence). CDR3 amino acids: CASSQDPTGWTSDTQYF. The CDR3 region has the DNA TGTGCCAGTAGCCAAGATCCGACAGGGTGGACCTCAGATACGCAGTATTTT.

In its sample, this clonotype was seen once. The chain has TRBV7-9 and TRBJ2-2, with D uncertain. CDR3 length: 12 amino acids. The V end lost 1 base, the J end lost 7 bases, and 4 bases lay between the germline ends. Germline V gene sequence: CDR1 SEHNR, CDR2 FQNEAQ (reference sequence). In DNA form, the CDR3 reads TGTGCCAGCAGCTTAGGTATCGGGGAGCTGTTTTTT. Translating it yields CASSLGIGELFF.

This clonotype was counted a single time. The genes are TRBV10-2 and TRBJ2-3; 8 positions match TRBD2. The ends lost 11 bases at V and 1 base at J; junction bases unmatched: 11. The CDR3 spans 15 residues. Germline values: CDR1 WSHSY, CDR2 SAAADI. CDR3 amino acids: CAAQRLAHGTDTQYF. For the CDR3, the DNA is TGCGCCGCGCAGAGACTAGCGCATGGCACAGATACGCAGTATTTT.

This chain uses TRBV6-5 with TRBJ2-7; D is undetermined. The ends were cut back, 6 bases at V and 6 bases at J, with 15 bases in the middle. The V gene's germline CDR1 is MNHEY and CDR2 SVGAGI. This CDR3 contains 13 residues. CDR3 sequence reads: CASSPPIVAEQYF. The CDR3 DNA follows: TGTGCCAGCAGCCCACCGATAGTAGCCGAGCAGTACTTC.

As concerns this clonotype: One junction end does not reproduce the germline sequence, and a read error may be involved. The DNA of the CDR3 is TGTGCCATCAGTGAAGTGGTGAACACTGAAGCTTTCTTT. Encoded protein: CAISEVVNTEAFF. V usage is TRBV6-1 and J usage is TRBJ1-1; D is unclear. Germline CDR1 is MNHNS and CDR2 is SASEGT. The CDR3 sequence is 13 residues long.

V is TRBV27 and J is TRBJ2-1; 8 positions match TRBD2. This CDR3 contains 16 residues. V shed 0 bases and J 4 bases; nucleotides not matched to a gene: 5. The germline CDR1 and CDR2 sequences are MNHEY and SMNVEV (reference sequence). CDR3 DNA: TGTGCCAGCAGTTTATCTCCGGGAGGGCCTTACAATGAGCAGTTCTTC. Translating it yields CASSLSPGGPYNEQFF.

This clonotype is a singleton in its sample. This chain links TRBV20-1 with TRBJ1-2, with 9 bases lining up with TRBD1. The CDR3 has 17 amino acids. Germline assignment: CDR1 DFQATT and CDR2 SNEGSKA (reference sequence). The junction had 8 bases not matched to a gene; V was cut back by 0 bases and J by 0 bases. CDR3 coding DNA: TGCAGTGCTAGAGATCCCTTACAGGGGGCGACTAACTATGGCTACACCTTC. This translates into CSARDPLQGATNYGYTF.

This clonotype turned up a few times. The CDR3 loop is CASSPTSWGYEQYF. The DNA of the CDR3 is TGTGCCAGCAGCCCTACTAGCTGGGGATACGAGCAGTACTTC. The chain recombines TRBV4-2 with TRBJ2-7, with a possible D match to TRBD2 (6 bases). The CDR3 sequence is 14 residues long. Deletions cut 4 bases from V and 4 bases from J, with 14 bases between. Germline V gene lookup returns CDR1 LGHNA and CDR2 YNFKEQ.

This clonotype was seen a few times. This chain uses TRBV20-1 with TRBJ2-5, with 12 bases matching TRBD2. Germline loops: CDR1 DFQATT, CDR2 SNEGSKA (reference sequence). V shed 3 bases and J 11 bases; nucleotides not matched to a gene: 16. This CDR3 spans 16 amino acids. The CDR3 nucleotides are TGCAGTGCTAGTCCCCGACTAGCGGGGGTTTACAATGAGCAGTACTTC. Protein: CSASPRLAGVYNEQYF.